Listed here are 12 T cell receptor beta chains from one sample, sequenced in a study of T cell responses to AZD1222 COVID-19 vaccine. TCRdb keeps only in-frame clones here, not all; method: immunoSEQ multiplex PCR. The table has around 170,000 clones, roughly 90% seen once. The material was peripheral blood, obtained on day 0 of AZD1222 vaccination. These receptors all come from an adult in good health.

This chain uses TRBV23-1 with TRBJ1-2; the match to TRBD1 covers 10 bases. TRBV23-1 belongs to the ORF category, with a function that is uncertain. This CDR3 region has 13 residues. V was clipped by 4 bases and J by 8 bases; unmatched bases: 4. The CDR3 protein is CASSRGTGDGYTF. The DNA of the CDR3 is TGCGCCAGCAGTCGCGGGACAGGGGACGGCTACACCTTC.

The V gene is TRBV19, the J gene TRBJ2-1; D gene uncertain. CDR3 size: 13 residues. Looked up from germline, CDR1 is LNHDA and CDR2 is SQIVND (reference sequence). Trimming removed 0 bases at V and 4 bases at J, with 4 bases between. The CDR3 spells CASSIDRYNEQFF. In DNA, the CDR3 is TGTGCCAGTAGTATAGACAGATACAATGAGCAGTTCTTC.

This chain joins TRBV5-1 and TRBJ1-4; no reliable D call. Trimming took off 4 bases at V and 4 bases at J, with 11 bases between the two ends. CDR1 and CDR2 (germline): SGHRS, YFSETQ. This CDR3 is built from 14 residues. The chain's CDR3 is CASSLQGNNEKLFF. The CDR3 DNA is TGCGCCAGCAGCCTCCAAGGGAATAATGAAAAACTGTTTTTT.

The chain combines TRBV29-1 with TRBJ1-3, with 7 bases matching TRBD1. Per the germline V gene, CDR1 is SQVTM and CDR2 is ANQGSEA. After removal of 7 bases from V and 3 bases from J, the junction contained 9 bases not matched to a gene. The length of the CDR3 is 14 residues. The CDR3 region is CSARDSGLGNTIYF. CDR3 DNA: TGCAGCGCTCGGGACAGCGGCCTTGGAAACACCATATATTTT.

The table lists this clone with a few counts. DNA of the CDR3: TGTGCCAGTAGTACCCCCGGGACAAACTACGAGCAGTACTTC. This codes for CASSTPGTNYEQYF. This chain connects TRBV19 to TRBJ2-7; a possible D gene is TRBD1 (6 bases). Germline V gene sequence: CDR1 LNHDA, CDR2 SQIVND (reference sequence). Deletions cut 4 bases from V and 3 bases from J, with 13 bases between. The CDR3 is 14 residues long.

This rearrangement joins TRBV5-5 to TRBJ2-7; D perhaps matches TRBD2 (5 bases). This CDR3 region has 15 residues. Trimming cost V 4 bases and J 1 base, with 15 bases left between them. CDR1 and CDR2 (germline): SGHKS, YYEKEE (reference sequence). This CDR3 reads CASSLPDSLSYEQYF. In DNA form, the CDR3 reads TGTGCCAGCAGCCTCCCGGACTCTCTATCCTACGAGCAGTACTTC. Full variable domain (outside the CDR3, taken from reference TRBV5-5 and TRBJ2-7): DAGVTQSPTHLIKTRGQQVTLRCSPISGHKSVSWYQQVLGQGPQFIFQYYEKEERGRGNFPDRFSARQFPNYSSELNVNALLLGDSALYLCASSLPDSLSYEQYFGPGTRLTVT.

V is TRBV4-2 and J is TRBJ1-1; no firm D call. Deletions cut 1 base from V and 5 bases from J, with 8 bases between. CDR3 length equals 13 residues. The germline CDR1 and CDR2 sequences are LGHNA and YNFKEQ. CDR3 protein: CASSQVARTEAFF. In nucleotides, the CDR3 is TGTGCCAGCAGCCAAGTTGCTCGGACTGAAGCTTTCTTT.

This chain connects TRBV28 to TRBJ2-7; TRBD1 agrees at 10 bases. Germline lookup yields CDR1 MDHEN and CDR2 SYDVKM. This CDR3 is 15 amino acids long. With 4 bases clipped from V and 2 bases from J, the junction kept 5 bases outside the gene matches. Written as DNA, the CDR3 is TGTGCCAGCAGTTACACCGGGACAGGGGCCTACGAGCAGTACTTC. This encodes CASSYTGTGAYEQYF.

This rearrangement joins TRBV28 to TRBJ2-5, with 7 bases identical to TRBD2. This CDR3 comprises 15 residues. The germline V gene has CDR1 MDHEN and CDR2 SYDVKM. V gave up 5 bases and J gave up 2 bases; unmatched junction bases: 8. CDR3 sequence reads: CASSPREVFQETQYF. DNA for the CDR3: TGTGCCAGCAGTCCACGGGAGGTGTTTCAAGAGACCCAGTACTTC.

V and J are TRBV2 and TRBJ2-2, with 14 bases fitting TRBD2. V gave up 7 bases and J gave up 0 bases; unmatched junction bases: 4. This CDR3 spans 17 amino acids. Germline-derived CDR1 and CDR2 are SNHLY and FYNNEI. The CDR3 sequence is CASTGTSGGSNTGELFF. CDR3 DNA: TGTGCCAGCACCGGGACTAGCGGGGGTTCGAACACCGGGGAGCTGTTTTTT.

A few counts support this clone. The rearrangement links TRBV15 to TRBJ2-7, with TRBD1 matching over 8 bases. The CDR3 runs 16 residues. V lost 1 base, J lost 0 bases, and 5 bases stayed unmatched. CDR1 and CDR2 (germline): LNHNV, YYDKDF (reference sequence). The CDR3 sequence: CATSRAGQGFSYEQYF. The CDR3 coding sequence is TGTGCCACCAGCAGAGCCGGACAGGGATTCTCCTACGAGCAGTACTTC.

This sequence joins TRBV14 and TRBJ2-7; 9 positions agree with TRBD1. Trimming removed 0 bases from V and 1 base from J; junction bases left unmatched: 13. Germline V gene sequence: CDR1 SGHDN, CDR2 FVKESK. The CDR3 extends over 19 amino acids. This CDR3 reads CASSQDGTGIPIPSYEQYF. The CDR3 DNA sequence: TGTGCCAGCAGCCAAGACGGGACAGGGATCCCCATCCCATCCTACGAGCAGTACTTC.